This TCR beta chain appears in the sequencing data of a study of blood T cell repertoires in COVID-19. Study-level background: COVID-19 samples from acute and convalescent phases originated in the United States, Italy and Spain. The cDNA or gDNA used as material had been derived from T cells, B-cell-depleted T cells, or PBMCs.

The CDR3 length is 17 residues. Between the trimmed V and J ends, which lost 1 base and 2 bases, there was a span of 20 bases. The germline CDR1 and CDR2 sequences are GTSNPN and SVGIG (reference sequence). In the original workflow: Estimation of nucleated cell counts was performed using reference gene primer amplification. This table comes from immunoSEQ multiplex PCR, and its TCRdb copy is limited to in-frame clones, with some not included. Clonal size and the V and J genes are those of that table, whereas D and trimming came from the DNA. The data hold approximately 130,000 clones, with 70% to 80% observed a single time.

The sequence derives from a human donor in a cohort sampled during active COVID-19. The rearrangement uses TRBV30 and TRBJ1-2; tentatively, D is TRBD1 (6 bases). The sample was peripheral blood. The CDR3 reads CAWSGFGQGMVNYGYTF. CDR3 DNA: TGTGCCTGGAGTGGTTTTGGTCAGGGGATGGTAAACTATGGCTACACCTTC. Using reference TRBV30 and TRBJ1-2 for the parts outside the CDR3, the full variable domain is SQTIHQWPATLVQPVGSPLSLECTVEGTSNPNLYWYRQAAGRGLQLLFYSVGIGQISSEVPQNLSASRPQDRQFILSSKKLLLSDSGFYLCAWSGFGQGMVNYGYTFGSGTRLTVV.